Shown below are 27 T cell receptor beta chains from a single sample sequenced in a study of naive and memory T cell subsets. Four PCR rounds used nested alpha and beta constant region primers plus the SP2 primer. TCRdb recomputed calls from the 5' RACE reads with MiXCR, one row per CDR3 protein. Of tens of thousands of distinct CDR3 sequences in the sample, 8% to 9% were seen once. The library had UMIs added by 3' ligation of an oligonucleotide to TCR cDNA. The receptors here all came from a female donor in good health.

The chain couples TRBV18 to TRBJ2-3; D is unresolved. CDR1 and CDR2 (germline): KGHSH, LQKENI. The ends were cut back, 3 bases at V and 0 bases at J, with 10 bases in the middle. The length of the CDR3 is 15 residues. The CDR3 loop is CASSPTSTSTDTQYF. The CDR3 DNA reads TGTGCCAGCTCACCGACAAGTACTAGCACAGATACGCAGTATTTT.

The chain carries TRBV9 and TRBJ1-1, with TRBD1 matching 7 bases. Germline CDR1 is SGDLS and CDR2 is YYNGEE. The CDR3 covers 15 residues. With 3 bases clipped from V and 6 bases from J, the junction kept 11 bases outside the gene matches. The CDR3 here is CASSASDREGAEAFF. The CDR3 DNA is TGTGCCAGCAGCGCCAGTGACAGGGAGGGGGCTGAAGCTTTCTTT.

This clonotype was seen ten or more times. J is TRBJ2-3 and V is TRBV7-9, with D perhaps TRBD1 (6 bases). Germline V CDR1 and CDR2: SEHNR, FQNEAQ (reference sequence). Trimming took off 5 bases at V and 8 bases at J, with 11 bases between the two ends. The CDR3 is 12 residues long. The CDR3 region has the DNA TGTGCCAGCAGCCCAGGACAGATTACGCAGTATTTT. Protein product: CASSPGQITQYF.

This clonotype has more than one count but fewer than ten. The V and J genes are TRBV29-1 and TRBJ2-5; D is undetermined. The CDR3 is 10 amino acids. Trimming took 6 bases from V and 7 from J, leaving 9 bases between them. Germline V CDR1 and CDR2: SQVTM, ANQGSEA. The CDR3 nucleotides read TGCAGCGTCGAAAGAGGGACCCAGTACTTC. Translation gives CSVERGTQYF.

This clonotype has a handful of counts. The chain combines TRBV20-1 with TRBJ2-5, with 11 nucleotides matching TRBD2. V lost 0 bases and J lost 1; bases outside the gene matches: 10. The CDR3 runs to 18 residues. Germline loops: CDR1 DFQATT, CDR2 SNEGSKA (reference sequence). As DNA, the CDR3 is TGCAGTGCTAGAGATGATTTGGTAGCGGGGGGGACCCAAGAGACCCAGTACTTC. Translating it yields CSARDDLVAGGTQETQYF.

This clonotype was observed many times. This chain connects TRBV27 to TRBJ1-5; D not certain. V was clipped by 0 bases and J by 6 bases, with 9 bases between them. In germline, CDR1 is MNHEY, CDR2 SMNVEV (reference sequence). CDR3 length: 14 amino acids. CDR3: CASSLSGDTQPQHF. The CDR3 coding sequence is TGTGCCAGCAGTTTATCTGGCGATACTCAGCCCCAGCATTTT.

There are a few counts of this clonotype. The chain is built from TRBV5-1 and TRBJ2-3, with TRBD2 identical over 9 bases. Germline V gene lookup returns CDR1 SGHRS and CDR2 YFSETQ. The V gene end was trimmed by 3 bases and the J gene end by 4 bases; junction bases not matched to a gene: 12. The CDR3 totals 17 residues. The CDR3 sequence is CASSSGAGGGGADTQYF. The CDR3, as DNA: TGCGCCAGCAGCTCCGGAGCGGGAGGCGGGGGTGCAGATACGCAGTATTTT.

This clonotype came up a few times. This chain connects TRBV7-3 to TRBJ2-3; no firm D call. V lost 5 bases to trimming and J lost 7 bases, with 16 bases between them. The CDR3 sequence is 14 residues long. The germline V gene has CDR1 SGHTA and CDR2 FQGTGA. The CDR3: CASSPDKVVNTQYF. The CDR3 DNA sequence: TGTGCCAGCAGCCCGGATAAGGTAGTAAATACGCAGTATTTT.

This clonotype came up many times. V gene TRBV7-8 combines with J gene TRBJ1-5, with 9 positions matching TRBD1. The CDR3 loop spans 13 amino acids. Germline assignment: CDR1 SGHVS and CDR2 FQNEAQ. The V gene end was trimmed by 7 bases and the J gene end by 4 bases; junction bases not matched to a gene: 2. The CDR3 region is CASMGTGNQPQHF. The CDR3 coding sequence is TGTGCCAGCATGGGGACAGGGAATCAGCCCCAGCATTTT.

This clonotype was recorded many times. The V and J genes are TRBV4-2 and TRBJ1-2, with D possibly being TRBD1 (5 bases). Germline CDR1 and CDR2: LGHNA and YNFKEQ. This CDR3 has 15 residues. V was shortened by 3 bases and J by 2 bases, with 13 bases between the two germline ends. The CDR3 region is CASSHDTGVNYGYTF. DNA of the CDR3: TGTGCCAGCAGCCACGATACAGGAGTGAACTATGGCTACACCTTC.

This clonotype was counted between two and nine times. The chain combines TRBV15 with TRBJ2-7, with D tentatively TRBD2 (6 bases). The CDR3 is made up of 14 amino acids. The V gene's germline CDR1 is LNHNV and CDR2 YYDKDF (reference sequence). The V end was cut by 0 bases, the J end by 7 bases, with 13 bases between. CDR3 protein: CATSRDQIAGEQYF. CDR3 DNA sequence: TGTGCCACCAGCAGAGATCAGATCGCGGGAGAGCAGTACTTC.

This clonotype was counted ten times or more. V is TRBV5-5 and J is TRBJ2-1, with 14 positions matching TRBD2. Germline V CDR1 and CDR2: SGHKS, YYEKEE (reference sequence). V shed 4 bases, J shed 6 bases, and the junction held 12 bases outside the gene matches. There are 18 residues in the CDR3. The CDR3 nucleotides read TGTGCCAGCAGCCCCGTAGGGACTAGCGGGGGAAGACGCAATGAGCAGTTCTTC. Translated, it gives CASSPVGTSGGRRNEQFF.

The table lists this clonotype with many counts. The chain joins TRBV18 to TRBJ2-3; D uncertain. V gave up 2 bases and J gave up 5 bases, with 14 bases separating them. Germline assignment: CDR1 KGHSH and CDR2 LQKENI. The CDR3 runs to 15 residues. This chain's CDR3 is CASSPSGPWGDTQYF. CDR3 coding DNA: TGTGCCAGCTCACCATCCGGCCCCTGGGGAGATACGCAGTATTTT.

This clonotype showed up just once. The CDR3 spells CASSRDKVTDTQYF. CDR3 bases: TGTGCCAGCAGCCGGGACAAGGTCACAGATACGCAGTATTTT. This chain joins TRBV6-5 and TRBJ2-3; perhaps TRBD1 as D (6 bases). CDR3 length: 14 residues. Germline V lookup: CDR1 MNHEY, CDR2 SVGAGI. V was pared by 6 bases and J by 2 bases, with 12 bases between.

This clonotype was recorded many times. The V and J genes are TRBV20-1 and TRBJ2-3, with D possibly being TRBD1 (6 bases). The CDR3 runs 14 residues. Trimming cost V 5 bases and J 4 bases, with 16 bases left between them. From germline, CDR1 is DFQATT and CDR2 SNEGSKA (reference sequence). Here the CDR3 reads CSASGTTSADTQYF. The CDR3 DNA reads as TGCAGTGCTTCCGGGACAACATCTGCAGATACGCAGTATTTT.

The rearrangement joins TRBV2 to TRBJ2-7, with TRBD2 identical over 7 bases. This CDR3 is 16 amino acids long. CDR1 is SNHLY and CDR2 is FYNNEI in the germline V gene. V gave up 8 bases and J gave up 5 bases; unmatched junction bases: 18. The CDR3 here is CASVPHFGGRVDEQYF. The CDR3 coding sequence is TGTGCCAGCGTACCGCACTTCGGCGGGAGAGTGGACGAGCAGTACTTC.

Ten or more counts support this clonotype. The chain has TRBV29-1 and TRBJ1-1; D not certain. V lost 7 bases to trimming and J lost 1 base, with 13 bases between them. The CDR3 runs 13 residues. The germline V gene has CDR1 SQVTM and CDR2 ANQGSEA. CDR3 DNA sequence: TGCAGCGCCCGGGATTCGGGGAACACTGAAGCTTTCTTT. This translates into CSARDSGNTEAFF.

The table lists this clonotype with many counts. This chain joins TRBV29-1 and TRBJ1-1; D not certain. The germline CDR1 and CDR2 sequences are SQVTM and ANQGSEA. Trimming shortened V by 5 bases and J by 4 bases, and 8 bases separated the two germline ends. CDR3 size: 11 residues. CDR3 residues: CSVLRATEAFF. CDR3 bases: TGCAGCGTTTTAAGGGCCACTGAAGCTTTCTTT.

There are a few counts of this clonotype. CDR3 residues: CSTSPPSSGSYNEQFF. The CDR3 DNA reads TGCAGCACCTCCCCCCCTTCGAGCGGGAGTTACAATGAGCAGTTCTTC. The chain couples TRBV29-1 to TRBJ2-1, with TRBD2 identical over 8 bases. J lost 4 bases, V lost 8 bases, and 16 bases had no gene match. The CDR3 extends over 16 amino acids. Looked up from germline, CDR1 is SQVTM and CDR2 is ANQGSEA.

J is TRBJ2-3 and V is TRBV5-4; 13 bases fit TRBD2. The V segment lost 4 bases and the J segment 5 bases; nucleotides outside the gene matches: 7. Germline V CDR1 and CDR2: SGHNT, YYREEE (reference sequence). This CDR3 spans 16 amino acids. The CDR3 is CASSRTSGSGVDTQYF. The CDR3 bases are TGTGCCAGCAGCCGGACTAGCGGGAGTGGGGTAGATACGCAGTATTTT.

This clonotype was seen only a few times. The rearrangement uses TRBV7-2 and TRBJ1-5; 10 bases match TRBD1. The CDR3 runs to 15 residues. Germline-derived CDR1 and CDR2 are SGHTA and FQGNSA. Trimming removed 4 bases from V and 2 bases from J; junction bases left unmatched: 2. The CDR3: CASSWTGGGNQPQHF. CDR3 coding DNA: TGTGCCAGCAGCTGGACAGGGGGTGGCAATCAGCCCCAGCATTTT.

This clonotype was counted at least ten times. The V and J genes are TRBV3-1 and TRBJ2-1; 7 bases match TRBD1. CDR1 LGHDT and CDR2 YNNKEL come from the germline V gene (reference sequence). The trim removed 0 bases at V and 3 bases at J, leaving 5 bases unmatched. CDR3 length: 16 residues. CDR3 bases: TGTGCCAGCAGCCAAGATACAGGGGCACTCTACAATGAGCAGTTCTTC. Translated, it gives CASSQDTGALYNEQFF.

V and J are TRBV28 and TRBJ2-1; the D is unclear. CDR1 is MDHEN and CDR2 is SYDVKM in the germline V gene. The CDR3 totals 16 residues. With 1 base removed from V and 0 bases from J, the gap between germline ends came to 10 bases. This chain's CDR3 is CASSLFTQNSYNEQFF. CDR3 bases: TGTGCCAGCAGTTTATTCACTCAAAACTCCTACAATGAGCAGTTCTTC.

This clonotype occurred a few times. This chain uses TRBV6-5 with TRBJ2-6; D tentatively reads TRBD1 or TRBD2 (5 bases each). The ends were cut back, 2 bases at V and 1 base at J, with 15 bases in the middle. There are 18 residues in the CDR3. Germline V CDR1 and CDR2: MNHEY, SVGAGI. CDR3 amino acids: CASSYHTEGRSGANVLTF. CDR3 DNA sequence: TGTGCCAGCAGTTACCACACAGAGGGGCGTTCTGGGGCCAACGTCCTGACTTTC.

This clonotype was detected a few times. V is TRBV3-1 and J is TRBJ1-1; no firm D call. In germline, CDR1 is LGHDT, CDR2 YNNKEL (reference sequence). The CDR3 length is 14 residues. V gave up 2 bases and J gave up 1 base, with 8 bases separating them. This CDR3 is CASSQQWGNTEAFF. The CDR3, as DNA: TGTGCCAGCAGCCAACAATGGGGGAACACTGAAGCTTTCTTT.

This sequence joins TRBV19 and TRBJ2-3; 7 nucleotides align to TRBD1. J gave up 4 bases and V 6 bases, and 4 bases lay outside the gene matches. The CDR3 is 13 residues long. Looked up from germline, CDR1 is LNHDA and CDR2 is SQIVND (reference sequence). The CDR3 loop reads CASRGRGSDTQYF. The CDR3 DNA reads TGTGCCAGTAGGGGCAGGGGGTCAGATACGCAGTATTTT.

The genes are TRBV5-6 and TRBJ2-1, with 7 bases aligning to TRBD2. This CDR3 region has 17 residues. The germline V gene has CDR1 SGHDT and CDR2 YYEEEE. The V segment lost 7 bases and the J segment 3 bases; nucleotides outside the gene matches: 16. CDR3 coding DNA: TGTGCCAGCGGCCCTGACCCTGGGTGGGACTACTACAATGAGCAGTTCTTC. It encodes CASGPDPGWDYYNEQFF.